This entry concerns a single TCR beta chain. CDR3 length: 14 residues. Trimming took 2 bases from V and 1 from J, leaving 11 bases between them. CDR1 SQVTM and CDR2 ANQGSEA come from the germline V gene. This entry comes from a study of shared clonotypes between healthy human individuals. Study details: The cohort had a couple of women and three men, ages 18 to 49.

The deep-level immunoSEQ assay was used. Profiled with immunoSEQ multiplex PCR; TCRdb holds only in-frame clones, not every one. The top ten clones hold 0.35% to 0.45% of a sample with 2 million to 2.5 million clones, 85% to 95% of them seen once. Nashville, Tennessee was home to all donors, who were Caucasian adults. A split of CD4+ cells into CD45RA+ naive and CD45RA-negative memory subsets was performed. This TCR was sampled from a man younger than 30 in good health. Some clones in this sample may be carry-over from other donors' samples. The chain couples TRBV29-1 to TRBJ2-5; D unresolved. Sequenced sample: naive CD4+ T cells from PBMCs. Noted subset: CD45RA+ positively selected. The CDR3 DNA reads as TGCAGCGTTGAATGGTCTTGGGTCCAAGAGACCCAGTACTTC. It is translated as CSVEWSWVQETQYF.